This T cell receptor beta chain was recovered during a study of cytomegalovirus exposure and HLA in healthy donors. Use of 60 Vbeta and 13 Jbeta primers characterized the PCR. Using immunoSEQ multiplex PCR, the repertoire was profiled, and TCRdb retains in-frame clones only, with some absent. The repertoire consists of approximately 220,000 clones, with approximately 80% occurring once and the leading ten covering roughly 0.75%. The CDR3 consists of 14 residues. The germline V gene has CDR1 SGHTA and CDR2 FQGNSA. Points on this clone: At one end the junction does not follow the germline gene, possibly because of a read error. This specimen includes other DNA sequences encoding the same CDR3.

The receptor comes from a boy between 2 and 15 years old in good health and CMV-seronegative. The specimen was PBMCs. The genes are TRBV7-2 and TRBJ2-7, with 7 nucleotides matching TRBD2. The CDR3 region is CASSFSRGTYEQYF. In DNA form, the CDR3 reads TGCGCCAGCAGCTTCTCGCGGGGGACCTACGAGCAGTACTTC.